The rows below give T cell receptor beta chains drawn from one sample of a study of regulatory T cells in long-lasting Graves disease. Each CDR3 protein gets one entry after TCRdb re-called the multiplex PCR reads with MiXCR. The repertoire holds roughly 700,000 distinct CDR3 sequences, with about 32% as singletons. The sequences come from peripheral blood mononuclear cells (PBMCs), collected when the disease was refractory, from a patient treated with antithyroid drugs. These receptors were collected from a female donor with Graves disease. Each CDR3 is given with its conserved first and last residue. The order of the fields is J gene, CDR3 length, V gene, CDR3 protein.

J: TRBJ1-3; length: 15; V: TRBV2; CDR3: CASSESPGSGNTIYF
J: TRBJ1-2; length: 13; V: TRBV12-3/TRBV12-4; CDR3: CAIRPGANYGYTF
J: TRBJ2-7; length: 15; V: TRBV2; CDR3: CASGPQGQRAYEQYF
J: TRBJ1-1; length: 17; V: TRBV12-3/TRBV12-4; CDR3: CASSERDRGSRNTEAFF
J: TRBJ1-2; length: 15; V: TRBV3-1; CDR3: CASSQESGGHYGYTF
J: TRBJ1-2; length: 14; V: TRBV20-1; CDR3: CSALHREFGYGYTF
J: TRBJ1-1; length: 13; V: TRBV28; CDR3: CASNDRMNTEAFF
J: TRBJ2-6; length: 15; V: TRBV20-1; CDR3: CSAQNRDSGANVLTF
J: TRBJ2-7; length: 14; V: TRBV28; CDR3: CASNLGGEPHEQYF
J: TRBJ2-7; length: 15; V: TRBV3-1; CDR3: CASSQWAESGYEQYF
J: TRBJ1-1; length: 18; V: TRBV19; CDR3: CASSIGPGGAAPNTEAFF
J: TRBJ1-6; length: 14; V: TRBV27; CDR3: CASDTGPYNSPLHF
J: TRBJ1-6; length: 15; V: TRBV20-1; CDR3: CSARDRWTNNSPLHF
J: TRBJ2-2; length: 15; V: TRBV10-2; CDR3: CASSGPGLNTGELFF
J: TRBJ2-6; length: 14; V: TRBV6-2/TRBV6-3; CDR3: CASSAESGANVLTF
J: TRBJ2-5; length: 15; V: TRBV7-9; CDR3: CASSLPGTGGETQYF
J: TRBJ1-5; length: 13; V: TRBV6-9; CDR3: CASSYLSNQPQHF